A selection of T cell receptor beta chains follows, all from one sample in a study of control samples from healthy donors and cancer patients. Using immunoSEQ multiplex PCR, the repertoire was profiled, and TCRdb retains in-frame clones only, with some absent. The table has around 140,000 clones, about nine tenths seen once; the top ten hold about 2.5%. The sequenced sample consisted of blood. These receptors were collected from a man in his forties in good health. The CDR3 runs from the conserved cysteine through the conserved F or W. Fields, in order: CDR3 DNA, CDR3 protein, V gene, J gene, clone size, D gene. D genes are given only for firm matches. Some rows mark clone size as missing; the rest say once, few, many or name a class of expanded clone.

DNA: TGTGCCAGCAGCCCGACGGTTTCTGGAAACACCATATATTTT
CDR3: CASSPTVSGNTIYF
V: TRBV3-1/TRBV3-2
J: TRBJ1-3
size: NA
D: NA

DNA: TGTGCCATCAGTGAGGTGGGCGGCTACGAGCAGTACTTC
CDR3: CAISEVGGYEQYF
V: TRBV10-3
J: TRBJ2-7
size: NA
D: NA

DNA: TGTGCCATCAGTGAGTCTACGGACACTGAAGCTTTCTTT
CDR3: CAISESTDTEAFF
V: TRBV10-3
J: TRBJ1-1
size: NA
D: NA

DNA: TGTGCCAGCTCACCGTCCGGAGGGGGGAGGGAGCAGTTCTTC
CDR3: CASSPSGGGREQFF
V: TRBV18
J: TRBJ2-1
size: NA
D: NA

DNA: TGTGCCAGCAGCCTCGGGCTGAAGAACGAAAAACTGTTTTTT
CDR3: CASSLGLKNEKLFF
V: TRBV5-6
J: TRBJ1-4
size: NA
D: NA

DNA: TGTGCCAGCAGCCTAAGCCAGAAATTCTATGGCTACACCTTC
CDR3: CASSLSQKFYGYTF
V: TRBV5-6
J: TRBJ1-2
size: NA
D: NA

DNA: TGTGCCAGCAGCTCGACAGTACTAGCCAAAAACATTCAGTACTTC
CDR3: CASSSTVLAKNIQYF
V: TRBV7-9
J: TRBJ2-4
size: NA
D: NA

DNA: TGTGCCAGCAGTTCCGCTCCGGGCCAGGTCGACGAGCAGTACTTC
CDR3: CASSSAPGQVDEQYF
V: TRBV6-2/TRBV6-3
J: TRBJ2-7
size: NA
D: NA

DNA: TGCGCCAGCAGCCAAGCCGACAGAAGCTTTTCTGGAAACACCATATATTTT
CDR3: CASSQADRSFSGNTIYF
V: TRBV4-1
J: TRBJ1-3
size: few
D: NA

DNA: TGTGCCAGCAGTCTCGCAGGTAGAGAGCAGTTCTTC
CDR3: CASSLAGREQFF
V: TRBV12-3/TRBV12-4
J: TRBJ2-1
size: NA
D: NA

DNA: TGCGCCAGCAGCCAGAAGAAAGGGGACACTGAAGCTTTCTTT
CDR3: CASSQKKGDTEAFF
V: TRBV4-1
J: TRBJ1-1
size: NA
D: NA

DNA: TGTGCCAGCAGTGAAGGAGGGGGGGGATATAGCAATCAGCCCCAGCATTTT
CDR3: CASSEGGGGYSNQPQHF
V: TRBV6-1
J: TRBJ1-5
size: NA
D: NA

DNA: TGTGCCACAAACCAGGGTCCTATGGAAGAGACCCAGTACTTC
CDR3: CATNQGPMEETQYF
V: TRBV5-6
J: TRBJ2-5
size: NA
D: NA

DNA: TGTGCCAGCAGTTTCGATATATCCAAAAATTCACCCCTCCACTTT
CDR3: CASSFDISKNSPLHF
V: TRBV6-5
J: TRBJ1-6
size: NA
D: NA

DNA: TGTGCCAGCAGCTTAAGTCGGCCAGAGCTAGATACGCAGTATTTT
CDR3: CASSLSRPELDTQYF
V: TRBV7-3
J: TRBJ2-3
size: NA
D: NA

DNA: TGCGCCAGCAGCTTGGCTGGGCAGGGGTACACCGGGGAGCTGTTTTTT
CDR3: CASSLAGQGYTGELFF
V: TRBV5-1
J: TRBJ2-2
size: NA
D: NA

DNA: TGTGCCAGTAGTACAACGGACAGGGGTAGTGGCAATCAGCCCCAGCATTTT
CDR3: CASSTTDRGSGNQPQHF
V: TRBV19
J: TRBJ1-5
size: NA
D: TRBD1

DNA: TGTGCCAGCAGCCCGATAGGACAGGCGTCACATGGTACGCAGTATTTT
CDR3: CASSPIGQASHGTQYF
V: TRBV9
J: TRBJ2-3
size: NA
D: TRBD1

DNA: TGTGCCATTTCTCAGGGGGCGAGAGAGACCCAGTACTTC
CDR3: CAISQGARETQYF
V: TRBV6-5
J: TRBJ2-5
size: NA
D: TRBD1

DNA: TGCGCCAGCAGCCCACCAAACTTAATAGTGACTAGCACAGATACGCAGTATTTT
CDR3: CASSPPNLIVTSTDTQYF
V: TRBV5-1
J: TRBJ2-3
size: NA
D: NA

DNA: TGTGCCAGCAGCGGGGACAGACTCTACGAGCAGTACTTC
CDR3: CASSGDRLYEQYF
V: TRBV12-3/TRBV12-4
J: TRBJ2-7
size: NA
D: TRBD1

DNA: TGCGCCAGCAGCTTGGACAGCTCTGGAAACACCATATATTTT
CDR3: CASSLDSSGNTIYF
V: TRBV5-1
J: TRBJ1-3
size: NA
D: NA

DNA: TGTGCCAGCAGCCCGACTAGCGGGGAGGGGGAGACCCAGTACTTC
CDR3: CASSPTSGEGETQYF
V: TRBV5-4
J: TRBJ2-5
size: NA
D: TRBD2

DNA: TGCGCCAGTAAGACGACGATGAACACTGAAGCTTTCTTT
CDR3: CASKTTMNTEAFF
V: TRBV5-1
J: TRBJ1-1
size: NA
D: NA

DNA: TGTGCCAGCAGTGATGTTTTCGGGGCGCAGAACACCGGGGAGCTGTTTTTT
CDR3: CASSDVFGAQNTGELFF
V: TRBV6-4
J: TRBJ2-2
size: NA
D: NA

DNA: TGCGCCAGCAGCTTGGCGGCAGGGGGCCAAGAGACCCAGTACTTC
CDR3: CASSLAAGGQETQYF
V: TRBV5-1
J: TRBJ2-5
size: NA
D: TRBD1

DNA: TGTGCCAGCAGTTTATCCGGCGGGCATCAGCCCCAGCATTTT
CDR3: CASSLSGGHQPQHF
V: TRBV27
J: TRBJ1-5
size: NA
D: NA

DNA: TGTGCCAGCAGCCTTTCCGGGGGTCCGGGGTTGGAGCAGTACTTC
CDR3: CASSLSGGPGLEQYF
V: TRBV3-1/TRBV3-2
J: TRBJ2-7
size: NA
D: NA

DNA: TGTGCCAGCAGCCAAGTTGGCAGGGGCAACACTGAAGCTTTCTTT
CDR3: CASSQVGRGNTEAFF
V: TRBV3-1/TRBV3-2
J: TRBJ1-1
size: NA
D: NA

DNA: TGTGCCAGCGGTCTACAGGGAGGGAACACAGATACGCAGTATTTT
CDR3: CASGLQGGNTDTQYF
V: TRBV6-6
J: TRBJ2-3
size: NA
D: NA

DNA: TGTGCCAGCAGTTCTTCAGGGGGGAACTATGGCTACACCTTC
CDR3: CASSSSGGNYGYTF
V: TRBV7-8
J: TRBJ1-2
size: NA
D: TRBD1

DNA: TGCAGCGCCGCGACAGGGGAAGCTTTCTTT
CDR3: CSAATGEAFF
V: TRBV29-1
J: TRBJ1-1
size: NA
D: TRBD1

DNA: TGTGCCAGCTCACCGCAGCCTAGAAGCACAGATACGCAGTATTTT
CDR3: CASSPQPRSTDTQYF
V: TRBV18
J: TRBJ2-3
size: NA
D: NA

DNA: TGTGCCAGCAGCCCCTTAGCGGGGGGGAGCACAGATACGCAGTATTTT
CDR3: CASSPLAGGSTDTQYF
V: TRBV14
J: TRBJ2-3
size: NA
D: TRBD2

DNA: TGTGCCAGCAGCTGGGGGACAGGAGAAGCTTTCTTT
CDR3: CASSWGTGEAFF
V: TRBV5-5
J: TRBJ1-1
size: NA
D: TRBD1

DNA: TGTGCCAGCGGAACCTTAGCGGGGGCTTACAATGAGCAGTTCTTC
CDR3: CASGTLAGAYNEQFF
V: TRBV4-2
J: TRBJ2-1
size: NA
D: TRBD2

DNA: TGCGCCAGCAGCCAAGGGGCAGGGGCCTACGAGCAGTACTTC
CDR3: CASSQGAGAYEQYF
V: TRBV4-1
J: TRBJ2-7
size: NA
D: NA

DNA: TGTGCCAGCAGTGAGGGGGGACCTTACTATGAGCAGTTCTTC
CDR3: CASSEGGPYYEQFF
V: TRBV6-4
J: TRBJ2-1
size: NA
D: NA

DNA: TGTGCCAGCAGCCAAGAGGGAAATGAGCAGTTCTTC
CDR3: CASSQEGNEQFF
V: TRBV3-1/TRBV3-2
J: TRBJ2-1
size: once
D: NA

DNA: TGTGCCAGCAGTGGCCGGAACCGGGGAAAAGGTGAAAAACTGTTTTTT
CDR3: CASSGRNRGKGEKLFF
V: TRBV6-6
J: TRBJ1-4
size: NA
D: NA

DNA: TGTGCCAGCAGCTTGAGGGTAGGGGATGAAAAACTGTTTTTT
CDR3: CASSLRVGDEKLFF
V: TRBV5-4
J: TRBJ1-4
size: NA
D: NA

DNA: TGCGCCAGCAGCCAAGAGCGGGGGGGCCCAGATACGCAGTATTTT
CDR3: CASSQERGGPDTQYF
V: TRBV4-1
J: TRBJ2-3
size: NA
D: TRBD2